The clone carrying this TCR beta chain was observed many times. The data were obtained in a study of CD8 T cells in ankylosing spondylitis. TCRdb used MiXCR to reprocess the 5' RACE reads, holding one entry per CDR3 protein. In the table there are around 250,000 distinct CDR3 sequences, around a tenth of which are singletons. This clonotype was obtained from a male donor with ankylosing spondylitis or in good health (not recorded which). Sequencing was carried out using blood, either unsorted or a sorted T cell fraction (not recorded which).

CDR3 sequence reads: CSARDRGGSHQPQHF. CDR3 coding DNA: TGCAGTGCTAGAGATAGAGGAGGATCACATCAGCCCCAGCATTTT. V gene TRBV20-1 combines with J gene TRBJ1-5; D is undetermined. Per the germline V gene, CDR1 is DFQATT and CDR2 is SNEGSKA (reference sequence). Deletions cut 0 bases from V and 5 bases from J, with 14 bases between. The CDR3 is 15 amino acids.